This record concerns one T cell receptor beta chain sequence. The record originates from a study of blood T cell repertoires in COVID-19. V lost 1 base, J lost 7 bases, and 2 bases lay in between. The CDR3 length is 12 residues. In germline, CDR1 is PRHDT, CDR2 FYEKMQ (reference sequence). Produced via immunoSEQ multiplex PCR; TCRdb's table is partial and in-frame only. The table includes some 270,000 clones, around 90% detected once. The chain carries TRBV13 and TRBJ1-6; D is uncertain. The sequenced sample consisted of PBMCs or T cells enriched from blood (not recorded which). The source is a man aged 35-49 years who had been exposed to COVID-19. Here the CDR3 DNA reads TGTGCCAGCAGCTTAGTAAATTCACCCCTCCACTTT. Encoded protein: CASSLVNSPLHF.